The next 29 T cell receptor beta chains were all read from a single sample in a study of blood T cells in healthy people across ages. Using a J-beta primer mix together with a sample-barcoded 5' primer, a second PCR was run for roughly 6 to 11 cycles. From the 5' RACE reads, TCRdb called clonotypes with MiXCR, one entry per CDR3 protein. In the table there are a few hundred thousand distinct CDR3 sequences, about 49% of which are singletons. The sequencing input was blood. The receptors shown here come from a man aged 55-75 years in good health.

In regard to this clonotype: With a much larger clone just one base away, this may be a read error. The gene calls are TRBV7-9 and TRBJ2-5; 8 bases are shared with TRBD1. The J call may be faulty, since TRBJ2-7 better matches the DNA end. In germline, CDR1 is SEHNR, CDR2 FQNEAQ (reference sequence). The CDR3 is 14 amino acids. The CDR3 bases are TGTGCCAGCAGCGGACAGGGACAGAGATACGAGCAGTACTTC. Encoded protein: CASSGQGQRYEQYF.

The chain uses TRBV6-1 and TRBJ2-3; possibly TRBD2 for D (6 bases). CDR1 is MNHNS and CDR2 is SASEGT in the germline V gene. The CDR3 runs to 16 residues. V was trimmed by 5 bases and J by 1 base, leaving 16 bases between them. The CDR3 region has the DNA TGTGCCAGCAGTATGACCGGGACTTCCCGCACAGATACGCAGTATTTT. It codes for CASSMTGTSRTDTQYF.

The V gene is TRBV20-1, the J gene TRBJ2-3, with D perhaps matching TRBD1 or TRBD2 (6 bases each). The V gene lost 5 bases and the J gene lost 2 bases, with 17 bases spanning the gap. CDR1 and CDR2 (germline): DFQATT, SNEGSKA (reference sequence). The CDR3 contains 15 residues. The CDR3 here is CSAGRGLSNTDTQYF. DNA of the CDR3: TGCAGTGCTGGCCGGGGGCTTTCCAACACAGATACGCAGTATTTT.

J is TRBJ1-1 and V is TRBV20-1; TRBD1 aligns across 7 bases. This CDR3 region has 16 residues. Per the germline V gene, CDR1 is DFQATT and CDR2 is SNEGSKA (reference sequence). With V trimmed by 4 bases and J by 2 bases, 13 bases remained unmatched. CDR3 in amino acids: CSANFMSGQTNTEAFF. For the CDR3, the DNA is TGCAGTGCTAATTTTATGTCGGGACAGACCAACACTGAAGCTTTCTTT.

This clonotype appeared a few times. This chain connects TRBV7-2 to TRBJ2-5, with TRBD2 matching 8 bases. Germline loops: CDR1 SGHTA, CDR2 FQGNSA. The CDR3 length is 15 residues. The V gene end was trimmed by 0 bases and the J gene end by 5 bases; junction bases not matched to a gene: 5. The CDR3 loop reads CASSLAGPSGETQYF. CDR3 sequence (DNA): TGTGCCAGCAGCTTAGCGGGGCCTAGCGGGGAGACCCAGTACTTC.

The gene calls are TRBV5-1 and TRBJ2-6; 8 positions agree with TRBD1. This CDR3 is 17 amino acids long. From germline, CDR1 is SGHRS and CDR2 YFSETQ. The J segment lost 4 bases and the V segment lost 4 bases, leaving 10 bases of the junction unmatched. The CDR3 loop is CASSLKQGAPGANVLTF. As DNA, the CDR3 is TGCGCCAGCAGCCTGAAGCAGGGGGCCCCAGGGGCCAACGTCCTGACTTTC. Supplemented by reference TRBV5-1 and TRBJ2-6, the full variable domain reads KAGVTQTPRYLIKTRGQQVTLSCSPISGHRSVSWYQQTPGQGLQFLFEYFSETQRNKGNFPGRFSGRQFSNSRSEMNVSTLELGDSALYLCASSLKQGAPGANVLTFGAGSRLTVL.

This clonotype was picked up a small number of times. V usage is TRBV27 and J usage is TRBJ2-1; TRBD2 aligns across 12 bases. Germline V gene sequence: CDR1 MNHEY, CDR2 SMNVEV (reference sequence). The junction had 5 bases not matched to a gene; V was cut back by 6 bases and J by 2 bases. This CDR3 region has 16 residues. The CDR3 DNA is TGTGCCAGCAGCCCCCTAGCGGGAGGGGCCTACAATGAGCAGTTCTTC. Protein: CASSPLAGGAYNEQFF.

On this clonotype itself: This may come from a read error, since a much larger clone is one base off. The gene calls are TRBV20-1 and TRBJ2-3; the match to TRBD2 covers 10 bases. Per germline, CDR1 DFQATT and CDR2 SNEGSKA (reference sequence). V lost 5 bases to trimming and J lost 1 base; unmatched junction nucleotides: 6. The CDR3 sequence is 15 residues long. The CDR3 DNA reads TGCAGTGCTCCCGGGACTAGCGACGGCACAGATACGCAGTATTTT. It codes for CSAPGTSDGTDTQYF.

The sample holds many counts of this clonotype. The chain is built from TRBV27 and TRBJ2-5; 12 bases agree with TRBD2. Trimming at V came to 5 bases and at J to 6 bases, leaving 7 bases not matched to a gene. Germline values: CDR1 MNHEY, CDR2 SMNVEV (reference sequence). The CDR3 consists of 15 residues. CDR3: CASSPQTSGRQTQYF. The CDR3 DNA is TGTGCCAGCAGTCCCCAGACTAGCGGGAGACAGACCCAGTACTTC.

The V gene is TRBV20-1, the J gene TRBJ1-1; D is unclear. The CDR3 loop spans 13 amino acids. Germline V gene sequence: CDR1 DFQATT, CDR2 SNEGSKA (reference sequence). V lost 3 bases and J lost 6, with 14 bases in between. CDR3: CSASRGRAAEAFF. The CDR3 nucleotides are TGCAGTGCTAGCAGAGGGAGGGCGGCTGAAGCTTTCTTT.

This clonotype was observed a few times. The chain couples TRBV12-3 or TRBV12-4 to TRBJ2-1; no clear D. The J call is in doubt because the DNA end fits TRBJ2-7 better. The CDR3 has 14 residues. This chain's CDR3 is CASTPDPRYNEQYF. CDR3 nucleotides: TGTGCCAGCACCCCGGACCCGAGGTACAATGAGCAGTACTTC.

The V call is TRBV20-1, the J call TRBJ1-2; TRBD1 matches 9 bases. J was trimmed by 6 bases and V by 0 bases; bases with no gene match: 5. The CDR3 covers 14 residues. Germline V lookup: CDR1 DFQATT, CDR2 SNEGSKA (reference sequence). As DNA, the CDR3 is TGCAGTGCTAGAGAACAGGGGGCAGTCAATGGCTACACCTTC. It encodes CSAREQGAVNGYTF.

This clonotype was seen more than once but under ten times. The V call is TRBV28, the J call TRBJ2-6; 9 bases agree with TRBD1. This CDR3 region has 19 residues. The germline gives CDR1 MDHEN, CDR2 SYDVKM. Trimming cost V 5 bases and J 0 bases; bases outside gene matches: 11. The CDR3 is CASSTIFWDRASGANVLTF. As DNA, the CDR3 is TGTGCCAGCAGTACAATATTTTGGGACAGGGCCTCTGGGGCCAACGTCCTGACTTTC.

The chain is built from TRBV6-2 or TRBV6-3 and TRBJ1-5; possible D gene TRBD1, 5 bases. The CDR3 length is 15 residues. Trimming pared 4 bases from V and 3 bases from J, leaving 13 bases between. Germline CDR1 and CDR2: MNHEY and SVGEGT. For the CDR3, the DNA is TGTGCCAGCAGTTTTGGCAGGGCTAACAATCAGCCCCAGCATTTT. This encodes CASSFGRANNQPQHF.

This clonotype was counted only a few times. A read error may explain this, as a much larger clone is one base away. The chain carries TRBV12-3 or TRBV12-4 and TRBJ1-6; D gene uncertain. With 6 bases removed from V and 3 bases from J, the gap between germline ends came to 3 bases. The CDR3 is made up of 12 amino acids. CDR3 region: CASRFYNSPLHF. The CDR3 DNA reads TGTGCCAGCAGGTTCTATAATTCACCCCTCCACTTT.

This clonotype was recorded only once. V and J are TRBV9 and TRBJ2-1, with 7 bases identical to TRBD2. The V segment lost 3 bases and the J segment 2 bases; nucleotides outside the gene matches: 8. Germline lookup yields CDR1 SGDLS and CDR2 YYNGEE. CDR3 length: 16 amino acids. The CDR3 spells CASSGSGIGPYNEQFF. For the CDR3, the DNA is TGTGCCAGCAGCGGAAGCGGGATCGGTCCCTACAATGAGCAGTTCTTC. Full variable domain (missing parts from reference TRBV9 and TRBJ2-1): DSGVTQTPKHLITATGQRVTLRCSPRSGDLSVYWYQQSLDQGLQFLIQYYNGEERAKGNILERFSAQQFPDLHSELNLSSLELGDSALYFCASSGSGIGPYNEQFFGPGTRLTVL.

The chain has TRBV20-1 and TRBJ2-4; 7 bases are shared with TRBD2. The DNA end lines up better with TRBJ2-7; the J call may be wrong. The germline V gene has CDR1 DFQATT and CDR2 SNEGSKA (reference sequence). The CDR3 has 13 residues. CDR3 amino acids: CSARREGRYEQYF. The CDR3 DNA reads as TGCAGTGCTAGAAGGGAGGGCCGTTACGAGCAGTACTTC.

A single count supports this clonotype. The chain carries TRBV10-2 and TRBJ1-6; no clear D. The CDR3 contains 12 residues. Germline CDR1 and CDR2: WSHSY and SAAADI. V dropped 0 bases and J dropped 13 bases, with 7 bases sitting between them. This CDR3 reads CASSESTTPLHF. CDR3 in DNA: TGCGCCAGCAGTGAGTCGACCACGCCCCTCCACTTT.

Comment on this clonotype: Since a much larger clone is just one base distant, this may be a read error. V is TRBV28 and J is TRBJ2-5, with unresolved D. The J call could be wrong; TRBJ2-7 is a better fit for the DNA end. CDR1 and CDR2 from the germline V gene are MDHEN and SYDVKM. The CDR3 has 11 amino acids. The CDR3 loop reads CASSSPSEQYF. CDR3 sequence (DNA): TGTGCCAGCAGTTCCCCCAGCGAGCAGTACTTC.

The rearrangement joins TRBV2 to TRBJ2-1; 10 bases are a match to TRBD2. Germline V lookup: CDR1 SNHLY, CDR2 FYNNEI. The CDR3 runs 15 residues. V trimming: 3 bases; J trimming: 9 bases; junction bases outside the gene matches: 8. In DNA form, the CDR3 reads TGTGCCAGCAGTGAGGAACTAGCGGGACCCAGTGAGCAGTTCTTC. This encodes CASSEELAGPSEQFF. The variable domain in full, with the rest retrieved from reference TRBV2 and TRBJ2-1, is EPEVTQTPSHQVTQMGQEVILRCVPISNHLYFYWYRQILGQKVEFLVSFYNNEISEKSEIFDDQFSVERPDGSNFTLKIRSTKLEDSAMYFCASSEELAGPSEQFFGPGTRLTVL.

This clonotype was seen just once. The V and J genes are TRBV5-1 and TRBJ2-7; D is perhaps TRBD1 (5 bases). Germline V CDR1 and CDR2: SGHRS, YFSETQ. The CDR3 consists of 15 residues. V lost 4 bases to trimming and J lost 7 bases, with 21 bases between them. This CDR3 reads CASSPMAGPYNEQYF. CDR3 DNA: TGCGCCAGCAGCCCCATGGCAGGGCCCTACAATGAGCAGTACTTC.

CDR3 in DNA: TGTGCCAGCTCACCACCGGGACAAATTAATTCACCCCTCCACTTT. This translates into CASSPPGQINSPLHF. This chain uses TRBV18 with TRBJ1-6; tentatively, D is TRBD1 (6 bases). V lost 0 bases and J 6 bases, leaving 9 bases between the germline ends. The germline gives CDR1 KGHSH, CDR2 LQKENI. This CDR3 is built from 15 residues.

The chain carries TRBV12-1 and TRBJ2-7; TRBD2 is taken as the D call from the table, unchecked against the DNA. TRBV12-1 represents a pseudogene. This CDR3 spans 15 amino acids. The CDR3 DNA sequence: TGTGCCAGCAGCTCCCGTCTAGCGGGGGCGATCGAGCAGTACTTC. It translates to CASSSRLAGAIEQYF.

The chain combines TRBV15 with TRBJ2-5; 9 positions match TRBD1. The CDR3 has 18 residues. V lost 5 bases, J lost 11 bases, and 24 bases stayed unmatched. Germline V gene data show CDR1 as LNHNV and CDR2 as YYDKDF (reference sequence). This CDR3 is CATSPRPGTGLLYNEQYF. CDR3 DNA sequence: TGTGCCACCAGCCCCCGTCCCGGGACAGGGCTCCTCTACAATGAGCAGTACTTC.

This clonotype was detected only a few times. V gene TRBV7-2 combines with J gene TRBJ2-7; TRBD2 matches 9 bases. The CDR3 length is 13 residues. V gave up 6 bases and J gave up 4 bases; unmatched junction bases: 4. The germline CDR1 and CDR2 sequences are SGHTA and FQGNSA. CDR3 nucleotides: TGTGCCAGCAGTAGCGGGAGTCCGTACGAGCAGTACTTC. Its protein is CASSSGSPYEQYF.

As for this clonotype: A much larger clone lies a single base off, so this may be a read error. This chain connects TRBV27 to TRBJ2-4; TRBD2 matches at 8 bases. The CDR3 is made up of 15 amino acids. CDR1 is MNHEY, CDR2 SMNVEV, per germline (reference sequence). CDR3 region: CVSSSGGTAKNIQYF. The DNA for the CDR3 is TGTGTCAGCAGTTCGGGGGGGACGGCCAAAAACATTCAGTACTTC.

This clonotype has at least ten counts. The chain recombines TRBV7-2 with TRBJ2-1, with 12 bases identical to TRBD2. The germline V gene encodes CDR1 SGHTA and CDR2 FQGNSA. V gave up 5 bases and J gave up 0 bases; unmatched junction bases: 17. This CDR3 contains 21 residues. The CDR3 DNA reads as TGTGCCAGCAGCCACCCGGGGGCTAGCGGGAGGGGTTTGCTCTCCTACAATGAGCAGTTCTTC. This sequence encodes CASSHPGASGRGLLSYNEQFF.

This chain connects TRBV7-9 to TRBJ2-1; TRBD2 matches at 13 bases. The CDR3 runs to 16 residues. The germline V gene has CDR1 SEHNR and CDR2 FQNEAQ (reference sequence). Germline trimming cut 5 bases from V and 8 bases from J; bases unmatched to any gene: 9. CDR3 coding DNA: TGTGCCAGCAGCCCGACTAGCGGGAGGCAGAGGGATGAGCAGTTCTTC. It is translated as CASSPTSGRQRDEQFF.

The J gene is TRBJ2-7, the V gene TRBV27, with TRBD2 matching 13 bases. J was trimmed by 3 bases and V by 3 bases; bases with no gene match: 2. From germline, CDR1 is MNHEY and CDR2 SMNVEV (reference sequence). The CDR3 sequence is 15 residues long. For the CDR3, the DNA is TGTGCCAGCAGTTTTGGGACTAGCGGGGTCTACGAGCAGTACTTC. Translating gives CASSFGTSGVYEQYF.